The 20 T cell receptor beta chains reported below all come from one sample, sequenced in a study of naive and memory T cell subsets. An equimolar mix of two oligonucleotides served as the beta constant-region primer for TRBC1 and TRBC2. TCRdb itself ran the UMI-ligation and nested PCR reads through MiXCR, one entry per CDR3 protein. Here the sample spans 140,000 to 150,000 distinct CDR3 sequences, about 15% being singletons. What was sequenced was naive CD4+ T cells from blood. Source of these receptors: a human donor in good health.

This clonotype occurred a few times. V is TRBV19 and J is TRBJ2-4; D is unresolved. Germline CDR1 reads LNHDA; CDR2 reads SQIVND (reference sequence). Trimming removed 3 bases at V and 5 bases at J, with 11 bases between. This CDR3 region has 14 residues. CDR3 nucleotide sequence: TGTGCCAGTAGTATTGGGCTAGGAGAAAACATTCAGTACTTC. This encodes CASSIGLGENIQYF.

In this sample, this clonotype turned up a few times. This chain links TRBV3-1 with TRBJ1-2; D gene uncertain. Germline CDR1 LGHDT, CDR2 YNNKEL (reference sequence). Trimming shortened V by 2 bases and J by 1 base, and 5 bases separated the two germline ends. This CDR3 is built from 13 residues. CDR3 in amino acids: CASSQRSNYGYTF. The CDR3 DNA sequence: TGTGCCAGCAGCCAACGGAGTAACTATGGCTACACCTTC.

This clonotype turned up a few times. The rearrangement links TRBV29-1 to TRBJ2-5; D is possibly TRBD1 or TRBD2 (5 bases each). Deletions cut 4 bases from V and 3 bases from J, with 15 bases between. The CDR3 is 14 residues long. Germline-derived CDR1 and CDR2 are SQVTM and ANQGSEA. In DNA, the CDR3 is TGCAGCGTTGGTAGATCCGGGACGGAAGAGACCCAGTACTTC. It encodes CSVGRSGTEETQYF.

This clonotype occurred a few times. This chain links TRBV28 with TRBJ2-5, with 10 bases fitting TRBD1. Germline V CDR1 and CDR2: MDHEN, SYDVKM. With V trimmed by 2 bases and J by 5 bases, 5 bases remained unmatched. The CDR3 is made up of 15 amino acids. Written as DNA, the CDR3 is TGTGCCAGCAGTTTACCGGGACAGGGGAGTGAGACCCAGTACTTC. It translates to CASSLPGQGSETQYF.

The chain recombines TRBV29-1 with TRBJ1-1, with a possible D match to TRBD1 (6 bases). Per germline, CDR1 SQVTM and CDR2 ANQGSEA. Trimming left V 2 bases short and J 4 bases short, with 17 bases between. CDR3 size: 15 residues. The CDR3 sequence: CSVESMGAEGTEAFF. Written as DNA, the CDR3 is TGCAGCGTTGAATCTATGGGGGCGGAGGGCACTGAAGCTTTCTTT. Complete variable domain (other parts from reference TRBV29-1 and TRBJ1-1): SAVISQKPSRDICQRGTSLTIQCQVDSQVTMMFWYRQQPGQSLTLIATANQGSEATYESGFVIDKFPISRPNLTFSTLTVSNMSPEDSSIYLCSVESMGAEGTEAFFGQGTRLTVV.

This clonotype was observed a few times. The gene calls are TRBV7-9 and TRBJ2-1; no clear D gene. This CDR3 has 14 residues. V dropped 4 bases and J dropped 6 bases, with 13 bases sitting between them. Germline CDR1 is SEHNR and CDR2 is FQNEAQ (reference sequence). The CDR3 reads CASSSSTVRNEQFF. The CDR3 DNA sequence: TGTGCCAGCAGCTCATCGACTGTTCGCAATGAGCAGTTCTTC.

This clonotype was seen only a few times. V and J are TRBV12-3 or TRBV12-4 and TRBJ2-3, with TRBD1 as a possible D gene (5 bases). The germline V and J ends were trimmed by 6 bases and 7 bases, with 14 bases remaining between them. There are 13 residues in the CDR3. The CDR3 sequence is CASSLFQGHTQYF. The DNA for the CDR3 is TGTGCCAGCAGCTTATTCCAGGGTCATACGCAGTATTTT.

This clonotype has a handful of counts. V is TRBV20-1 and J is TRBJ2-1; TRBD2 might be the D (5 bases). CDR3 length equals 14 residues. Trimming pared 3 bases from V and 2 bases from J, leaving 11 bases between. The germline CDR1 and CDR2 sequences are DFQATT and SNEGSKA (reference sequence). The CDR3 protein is CSASLSGPYNEQFF. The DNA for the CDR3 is TGCAGTGCTAGTCTAAGCGGACCCTACAATGAGCAGTTCTTC.

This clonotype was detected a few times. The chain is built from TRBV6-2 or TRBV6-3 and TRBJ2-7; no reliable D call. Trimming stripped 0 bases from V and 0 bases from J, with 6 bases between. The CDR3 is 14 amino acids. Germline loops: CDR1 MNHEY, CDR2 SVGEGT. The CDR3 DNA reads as TGTGCCAGCAGTTACTCGCAGAGCTCCTACGAGCAGTACTTC. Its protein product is CASSYSQSSYEQYF.

CDR3 DNA: TGTGCCAGCAGCCCCGCCGGGGCAGGGGGCGCGGTGGAAGAGACCCAGTACTTC. It codes for CASSPAGAGGAVEETQYF. V gene TRBV9 combines with J gene TRBJ2-5; the match to TRBD1 covers 8 bases. After removal of 4 bases from V and 3 bases from J, the junction contained 17 bases not matched to a gene. Germline loops: CDR1 SGDLS, CDR2 YYNGEE. This CDR3 has 18 amino acids.

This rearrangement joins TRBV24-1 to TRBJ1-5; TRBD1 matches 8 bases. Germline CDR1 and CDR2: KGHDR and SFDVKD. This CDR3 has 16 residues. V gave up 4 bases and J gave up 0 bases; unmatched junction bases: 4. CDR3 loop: CATSDRTGHSNQPQHF. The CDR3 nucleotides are TGTGCCACCAGTGACCGGACAGGGCATAGCAATCAGCCCCAGCATTTT.

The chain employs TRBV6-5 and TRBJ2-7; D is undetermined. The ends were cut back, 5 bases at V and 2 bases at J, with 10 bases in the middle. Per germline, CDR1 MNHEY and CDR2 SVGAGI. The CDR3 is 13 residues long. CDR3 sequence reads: CASSDLDAYEQYF. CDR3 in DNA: TGTGCCAGCAGTGACCTGGACGCCTACGAGCAGTACTTC.

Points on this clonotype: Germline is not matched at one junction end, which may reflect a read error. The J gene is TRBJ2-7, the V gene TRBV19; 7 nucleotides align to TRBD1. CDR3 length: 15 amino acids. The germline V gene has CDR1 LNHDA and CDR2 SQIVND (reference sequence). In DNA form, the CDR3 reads TGTGCCAGTAGTATAGATCGGGGACAGTCCTCCGAGCAGTACTTC. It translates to CASSIDRGQSSEQYF.

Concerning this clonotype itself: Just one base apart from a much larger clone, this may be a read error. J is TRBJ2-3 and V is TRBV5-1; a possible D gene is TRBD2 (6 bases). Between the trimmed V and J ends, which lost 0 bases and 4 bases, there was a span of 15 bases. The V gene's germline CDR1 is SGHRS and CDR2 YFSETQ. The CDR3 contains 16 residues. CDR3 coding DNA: TGCGCCAGCAGCTTGGCACAGGCGGGGTCGGCAGATACGCAGTATTTT. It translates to CASSLAQAGSADTQYF.

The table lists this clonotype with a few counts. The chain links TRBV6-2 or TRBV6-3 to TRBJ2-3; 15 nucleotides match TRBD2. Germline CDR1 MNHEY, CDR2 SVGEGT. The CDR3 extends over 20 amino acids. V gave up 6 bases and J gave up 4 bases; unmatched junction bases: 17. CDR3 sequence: CASRPPGLAGGPSLADTQYF. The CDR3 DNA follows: TGTGCCAGCAGACCGCCCGGACTAGCGGGAGGGCCTTCGTTGGCAGATACGCAGTATTTT.

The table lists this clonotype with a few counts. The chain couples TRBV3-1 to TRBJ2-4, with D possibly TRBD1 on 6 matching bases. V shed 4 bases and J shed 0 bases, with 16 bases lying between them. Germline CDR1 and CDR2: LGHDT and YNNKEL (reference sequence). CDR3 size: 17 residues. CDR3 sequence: CASSRATGTPAKNIQYF. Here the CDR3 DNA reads TGTGCCAGCAGCCGCGCAACAGGGACCCCAGCCAAAAACATTCAGTACTTC. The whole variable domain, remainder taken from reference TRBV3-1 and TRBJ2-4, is DTAVSQTPKYLVTQMGNDKSIKCEQNLGHDTMYWYKQDSKKFLKIMFSYNNKELIINETVPNRFSPKSPDKAHLNLHINSLELGDSAVYFCASSRATGTPAKNIQYFGAGTRLSVL.

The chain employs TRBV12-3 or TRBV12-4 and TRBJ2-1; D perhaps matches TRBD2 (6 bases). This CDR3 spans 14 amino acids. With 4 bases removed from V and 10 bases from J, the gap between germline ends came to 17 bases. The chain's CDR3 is CASSSSVNAGEQFF. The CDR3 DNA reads TGTGCCAGCAGTTCTAGCGTGAACGCAGGCGAGCAGTTCTTC.

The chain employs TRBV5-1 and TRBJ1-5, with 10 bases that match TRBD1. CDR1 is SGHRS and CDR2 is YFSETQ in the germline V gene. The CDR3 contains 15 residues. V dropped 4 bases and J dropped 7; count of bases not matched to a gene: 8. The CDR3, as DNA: TGCGCCAGCAGCCCGGCCGGGACAGGGGAACAGCCCCAGCATTTT. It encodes CASSPAGTGEQPQHF.

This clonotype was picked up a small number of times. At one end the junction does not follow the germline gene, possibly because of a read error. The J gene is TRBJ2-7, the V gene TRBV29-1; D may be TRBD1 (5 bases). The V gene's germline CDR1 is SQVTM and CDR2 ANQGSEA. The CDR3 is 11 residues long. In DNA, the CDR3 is TGCAGCGTTGATGGTGGGCAGGGTGAGAACTTC. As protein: CSVDGGQGENF.

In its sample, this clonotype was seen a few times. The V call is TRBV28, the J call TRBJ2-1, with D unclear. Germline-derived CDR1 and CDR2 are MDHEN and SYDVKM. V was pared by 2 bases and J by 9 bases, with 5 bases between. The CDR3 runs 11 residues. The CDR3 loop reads CASSLRGEQFF. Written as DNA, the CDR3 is TGTGCCAGCAGTTTACGAGGTGAGCAGTTCTTC.